This record covers a single T cell receptor (beta chain). These data originate in a study of cytotoxic CD8 clonotypes in ibrutinib-treated CLL. Study-wide background: Responses comprised about 25 partial and 2 complete; at median roughly 66 months, roughly 15 remained remitted and approximately twelve progressed. Investigators collected response samples after a median about twelve months of treatment, range 6 to 36. On average, each sample had roughly 250,000 productive templates and more than 75,000 productive rearrangements.

Libraries of TCR beta were made from 1.5 to 2.5 micrograms of genomic DNA that came from cryopreserved PBMCs. Germline CDR1 and CDR2: MDHEN and SYDVKM. This CDR3 is built from 13 residues. V lost 5 bases to trimming and J lost 6 bases; unmatched junction nucleotides: 4. Profiled with immunoSEQ multiplex PCR; TCRdb holds only in-frame clones, not every one. The sample carries roughly 150,000 clones, 88% recorded once. This clonotype originated in a human donor with chronic lymphocytic leukemia. The chain links TRBV28 to TRBJ2-1; 7 bases map to TRBD2. Sample: PBMCs, taken at disease progression, from a patient treated with ibrutinib. The DNA for the CDR3 is TGTGCCAGCAGTCCGGGAGGAATCAATGAGCAGTTCTTC. This translates into CASSPGGINEQFF.